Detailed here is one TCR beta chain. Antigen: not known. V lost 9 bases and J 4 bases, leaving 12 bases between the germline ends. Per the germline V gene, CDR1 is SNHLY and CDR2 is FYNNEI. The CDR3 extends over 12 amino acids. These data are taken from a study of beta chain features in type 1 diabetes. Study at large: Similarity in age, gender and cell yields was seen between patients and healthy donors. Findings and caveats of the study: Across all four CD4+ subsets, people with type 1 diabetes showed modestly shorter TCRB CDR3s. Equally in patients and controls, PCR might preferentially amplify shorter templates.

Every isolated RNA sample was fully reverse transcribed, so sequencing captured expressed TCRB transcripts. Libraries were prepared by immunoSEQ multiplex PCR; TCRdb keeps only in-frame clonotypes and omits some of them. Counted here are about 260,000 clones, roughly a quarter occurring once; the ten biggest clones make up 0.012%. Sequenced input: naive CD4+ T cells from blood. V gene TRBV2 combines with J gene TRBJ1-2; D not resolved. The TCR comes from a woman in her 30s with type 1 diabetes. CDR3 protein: CAREDSTYGYTF. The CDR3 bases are TGTGCCAGAGAAGACTCCACCTATGGCTACACCTTC.